The text below deals with one TCR beta chain. This clonotype was recorded at least ten times. It lacks a known antigen. Per-base qualities were not stored, and no clone one base away is much larger. Library construction relied on RT-PCR. Sequencing instrument: Illumina HiSeq 2500. TCRdb's own reprocessing of the public reads used fastp at Q25 and MiXCR and kept productive beta chains. Every CDR3 protein is listed once, alongside the most common genes and DNA of its rows. For this sample there are around 200,000 distinct CDR3 sequences; about 10% appear just once. Roughly a tenth of the sample is held by the ten biggest clonotypes. These data come from a study of response to subunit inactivated influenza vaccine (dated by TCRdb to 2016 to 2018). As for the study more broadly: To follow how T cells responded to a trivalent subunit inactivated influenza vaccine, the researchers relied on deep quantitative profiling of the T cell receptor repertoire. Broader findings and caveats from the paper: The authors proposed that each seasonal influenza vaccination may bring in only a limited number of new T cells.

The cysteine opens and the phenylalanine closes a CDR3 of 16 amino acids. The retained sequence is limited to the CDR3, 48 bases, with the frame set at the first base. V loses 7 bases, J loses 2 bases, and the germline ends lie 20 bases apart. The germline V gene specifies MDHEN as CDR1 and SYDVKM as CDR2. The sample here was non-naive T cells sorted from PBMCs, taken on the day of vaccination. This specimen's cell subset or site label, per the study, means: memory T cell fraction. The V gene is TRBV28 and the J gene is TRBJ2-5, with a weak D call of TRBD2 (6 bases match). The TCR originated in a man aged 45 to 65 who received an inactivated influenza vaccine. Donor details come from another sample of the same person, matched by shared clones. The nucleotide sequence reads TGTGCCAGCACCCCCCGCGGTAGCGGAGCGCAAGAGACCCAGTACTTC. This gives the protein CASTPRGSGAQETQYF. The CDR3 plus the reference TRBV28 and TRBJ2-5 genes for the other parts give the full variable domain: DVKVTQSSRYLVKRTGEKVFLECVQDMDHENMFWYRQDPGLGLRLIYFSYDVKMKEKGDIPEGYSVSREKKERFSLILESASTNQTSMYLCASTPRGSGAQETQYFGPGTRLLVL.